The clone carrying this T cell receptor (beta chain) was seen a single time. This sample includes further DNA sequences coding for the same CDR3. These data are taken from a study of blood T cell repertoires in COVID-19. Study overall: The origin of the acute and convalescent COVID-19 samples was the United States, Italy and Spain. Sources were T cells, B-cell-depleted T cells, or PBMCs; the material itself was cDNA or gDNA.

In the authors' workflow: Counts of nucleated cells, estimated from reference gene primer amplification, were obtained. Sequenced by immunoSEQ multiplex PCR; TCRdb stores in-frame clones only, minus some. V, J and clone size derive from that table, while D and trimming were established from the DNA sequence. The profile shows 200,000 to 300,000 clones, roughly 90% of them singletons. This CDR3 comprises 14 residues. V dropped 0 bases and J dropped 5 bases, with 11 bases sitting between them. Germline CDR1 and CDR2: SGHRS and YFSETQ. This chain links TRBV5-1 with TRBJ1-1; a weak D match, TRBD1 (6 bases). What was sequenced was peripheral blood. This clonotype originated in a man aged 25-45 years with active or convalescent COVID-19. Written as DNA, the CDR3 is TGCGCCAGCAGCTTGGTCGGCAGGGGAACTGAAGCTTTCTTT. This encodes CASSLVGRGTEAFF.